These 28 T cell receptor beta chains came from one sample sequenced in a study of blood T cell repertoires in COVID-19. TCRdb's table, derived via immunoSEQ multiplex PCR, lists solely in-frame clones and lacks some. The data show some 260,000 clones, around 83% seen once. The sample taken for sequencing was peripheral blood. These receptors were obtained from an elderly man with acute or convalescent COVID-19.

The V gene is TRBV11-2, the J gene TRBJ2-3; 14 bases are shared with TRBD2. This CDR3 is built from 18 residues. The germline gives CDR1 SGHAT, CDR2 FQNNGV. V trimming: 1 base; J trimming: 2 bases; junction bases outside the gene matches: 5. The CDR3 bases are TGTGCCAGCAGCTTAGTTGCGACTAGCGGGGGGGCCACAGATACGCAGTATTTT. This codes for CASSLVATSGGATDTQYF.

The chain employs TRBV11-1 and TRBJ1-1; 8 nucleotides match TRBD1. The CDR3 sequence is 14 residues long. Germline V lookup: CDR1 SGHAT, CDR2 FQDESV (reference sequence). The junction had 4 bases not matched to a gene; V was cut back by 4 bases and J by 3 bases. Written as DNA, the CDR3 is TGTGCCAGCAGCTCAAGGACAGGGTACACTGAAGCTTTCTTT. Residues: CASSSRTGYTEAFF.

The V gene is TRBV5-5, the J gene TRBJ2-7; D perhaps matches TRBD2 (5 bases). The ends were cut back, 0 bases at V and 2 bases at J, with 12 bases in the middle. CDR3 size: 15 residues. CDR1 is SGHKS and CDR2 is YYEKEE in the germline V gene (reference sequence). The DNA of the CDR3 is TGTGCCAGCAGCTTGGTTTGGGGAGAAACCTACGAGCAGTACTTC. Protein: CASSLVWGETYEQYF.

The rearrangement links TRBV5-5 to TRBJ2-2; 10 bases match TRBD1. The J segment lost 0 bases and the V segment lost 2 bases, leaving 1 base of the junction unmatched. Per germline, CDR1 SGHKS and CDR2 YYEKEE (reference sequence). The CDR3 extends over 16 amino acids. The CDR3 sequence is CASSFGTGANTGELFF. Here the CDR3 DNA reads TGTGCCAGCAGCTTCGGGACAGGGGCGAACACCGGGGAGCTGTTTTTT.

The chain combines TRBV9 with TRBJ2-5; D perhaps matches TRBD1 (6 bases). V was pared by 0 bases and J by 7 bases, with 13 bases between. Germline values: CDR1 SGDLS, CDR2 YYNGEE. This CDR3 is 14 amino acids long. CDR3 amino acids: CASSVDRDNWTQYF. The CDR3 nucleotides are TGTGCCAGCAGCGTAGACAGGGACAATTGGACCCAGTACTTC. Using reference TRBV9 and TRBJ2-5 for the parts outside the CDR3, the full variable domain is DSGVTQTPKHLITATGQRVTLRCSPRSGDLSVYWYQQSLDQGLQFLIQYYNGEERAKGNILERFSAQQFPDLHSELNLSSLELGDSALYFCASSVDRDNWTQYFGPGTRLLVL.

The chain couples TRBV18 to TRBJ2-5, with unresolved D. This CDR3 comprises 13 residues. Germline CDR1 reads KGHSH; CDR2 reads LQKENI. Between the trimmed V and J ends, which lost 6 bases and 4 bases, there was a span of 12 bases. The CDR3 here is CASSLTFGETQYF. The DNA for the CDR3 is TGTGCCAGCTCTCTCACTTTCGGAGAGACCCAGTACTTC.

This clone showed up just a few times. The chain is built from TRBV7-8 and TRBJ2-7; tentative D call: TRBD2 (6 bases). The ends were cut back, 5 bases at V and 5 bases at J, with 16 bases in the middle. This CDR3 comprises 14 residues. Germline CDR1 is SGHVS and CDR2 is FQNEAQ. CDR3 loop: CASSRTRRVHEQYF. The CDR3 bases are TGTGCCAGCAGCCGGACGAGGAGGGTACACGAGCAGTACTTC.

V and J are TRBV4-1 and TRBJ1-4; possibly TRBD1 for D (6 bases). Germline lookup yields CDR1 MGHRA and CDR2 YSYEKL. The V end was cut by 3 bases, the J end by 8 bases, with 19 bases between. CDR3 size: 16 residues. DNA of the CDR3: TGCGCCAGCAGCCAGGACCCACTTGCGGGGGGCGAAAAACTGTTTTTT. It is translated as CASSQDPLAGGEKLFF.

CDR3 sequence (DNA): TGTGCCAGCAGCTCTCGGACAGGGAATAACTATGGCTACACCTTC. Its protein is CASSSRTGNNYGYTF. The V gene is TRBV5-4, the J gene TRBJ1-2, with 8 bases lining up with TRBD1. The CDR3 is made up of 15 amino acids. From germline, CDR1 is SGHNT and CDR2 YYREEE (reference sequence). Trimming cost V 3 bases and J 1 base; bases outside gene matches: 5.

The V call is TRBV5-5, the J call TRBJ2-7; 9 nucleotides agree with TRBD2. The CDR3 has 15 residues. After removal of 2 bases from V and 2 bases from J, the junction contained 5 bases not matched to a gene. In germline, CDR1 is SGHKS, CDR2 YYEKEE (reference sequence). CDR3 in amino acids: CASSFGVAGAYEQYF. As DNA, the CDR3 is TGTGCCAGCAGCTTTGGTGTAGCGGGGGCCTACGAGCAGTACTTC.

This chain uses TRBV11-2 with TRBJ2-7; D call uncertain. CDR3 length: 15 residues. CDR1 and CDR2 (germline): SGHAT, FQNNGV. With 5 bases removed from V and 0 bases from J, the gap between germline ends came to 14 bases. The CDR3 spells CASSLSRFSSYEQYF. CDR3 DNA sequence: TGTGCCAGCAGCCTCAGCAGGTTCAGCTCCTACGAGCAGTACTTC. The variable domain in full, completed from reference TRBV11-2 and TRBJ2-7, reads EAGVAQSPRYKIIEKRQSVAFWCNPISGHATLYWYQQILGQGPKLLIQFQNNGVVDDSQLPKDRFSAERLKGVDSTLKIQPAKLEDSAVYLCASSLSRFSSYEQYFGPGTRLTVT.

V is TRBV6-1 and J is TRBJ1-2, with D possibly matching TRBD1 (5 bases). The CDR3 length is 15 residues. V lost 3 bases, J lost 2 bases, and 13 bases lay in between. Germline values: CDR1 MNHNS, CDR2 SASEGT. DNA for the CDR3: TGTGCCAGCAGTGACAAATCGGCAGGGAACTATGGCTACACCTTC. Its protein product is CASSDKSAGNYGYTF.

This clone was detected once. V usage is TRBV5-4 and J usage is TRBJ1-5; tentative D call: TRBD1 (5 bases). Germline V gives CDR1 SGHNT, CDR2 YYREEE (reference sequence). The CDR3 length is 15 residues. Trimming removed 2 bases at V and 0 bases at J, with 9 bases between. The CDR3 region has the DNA TGTGCCAGCAGCTTCGGGGGTTATAGCAATCAGCCCCAGCATTTT. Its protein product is CASSFGGYSNQPQHF.

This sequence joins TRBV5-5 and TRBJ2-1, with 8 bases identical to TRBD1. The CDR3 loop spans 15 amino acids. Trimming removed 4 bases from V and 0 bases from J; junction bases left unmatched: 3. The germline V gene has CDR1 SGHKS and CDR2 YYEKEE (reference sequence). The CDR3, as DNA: TGTGCCAGCAGCCCCGGGACAGGCTCCTACAATGAGCAGTTCTTC. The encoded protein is CASSPGTGSYNEQFF.

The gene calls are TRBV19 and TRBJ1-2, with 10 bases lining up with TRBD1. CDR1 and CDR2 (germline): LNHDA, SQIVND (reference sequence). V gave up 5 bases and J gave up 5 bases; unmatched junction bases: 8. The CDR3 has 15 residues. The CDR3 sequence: CASSLTTGGGYGYTF. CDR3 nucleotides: TGTGCCAGTAGTCTTACGACAGGGGGCGGATATGGCTACACCTTC.

For the CDR3, the DNA is TGCAGCGTTGAAGTAAGGGACAGGGGGAGTGAGCAGTACTTC. Amino acid sequence: CSVEVRDRGSEQYF. J is TRBJ2-7 and V is TRBV29-1, with 11 positions matching TRBD1. Germline trimming cut 1 base from V and 7 bases from J; bases unmatched to any gene: 6. Germline V lookup: CDR1 SQVTM, CDR2 ANQGSEA. This CDR3 region has 14 residues.

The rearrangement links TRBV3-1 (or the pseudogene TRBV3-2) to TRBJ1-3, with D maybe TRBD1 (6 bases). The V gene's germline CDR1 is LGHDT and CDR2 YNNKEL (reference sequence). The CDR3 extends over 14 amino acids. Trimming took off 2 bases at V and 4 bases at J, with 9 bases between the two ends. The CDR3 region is CASSQQGQGNTIYF. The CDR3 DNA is TGTGCCAGCAGCCAACAGGGGCAAGGAAACACCATATATTTT.

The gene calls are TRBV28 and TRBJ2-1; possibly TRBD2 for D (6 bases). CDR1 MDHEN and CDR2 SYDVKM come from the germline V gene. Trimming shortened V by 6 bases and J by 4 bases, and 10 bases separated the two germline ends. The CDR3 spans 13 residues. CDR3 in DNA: TGTGCCAGCAGCCGGGACTTGTACAATGAGCAGTTCTTC. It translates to CASSRDLYNEQFF.

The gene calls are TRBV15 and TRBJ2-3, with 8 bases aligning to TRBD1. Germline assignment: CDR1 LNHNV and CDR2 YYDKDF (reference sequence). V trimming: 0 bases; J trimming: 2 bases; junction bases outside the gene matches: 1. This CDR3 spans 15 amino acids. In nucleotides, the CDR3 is TGTGCCACCAGCAGAGAGACAGGGGTCACAGATACGCAGTATTTT. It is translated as CATSRETGVTDTQYF.

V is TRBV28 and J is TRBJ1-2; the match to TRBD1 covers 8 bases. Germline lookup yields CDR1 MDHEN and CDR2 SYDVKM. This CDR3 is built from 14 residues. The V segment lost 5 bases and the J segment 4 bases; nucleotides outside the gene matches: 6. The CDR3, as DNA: TGTGCCAGCAGTCGACAGGGGCTGGTCTATGGCTACACCTTC. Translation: CASSRQGLVYGYTF.

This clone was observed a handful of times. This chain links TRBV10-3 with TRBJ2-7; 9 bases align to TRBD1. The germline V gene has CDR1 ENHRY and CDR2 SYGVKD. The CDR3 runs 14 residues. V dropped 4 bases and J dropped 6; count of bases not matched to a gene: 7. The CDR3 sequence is CAISGRQGGPEQYF. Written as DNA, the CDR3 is TGTGCCATCAGTGGACGACAGGGGGGTCCCGAGCAGTACTTC.

The CDR3 spells CASSSPRARGTYEQYF. CDR3 in DNA: TGTGCCAGCAGTTCCCCCCGGGCCCGGGGAACCTACGAGCAGTACTTC. The chain couples TRBV6-5 to TRBJ2-7; TRBD2 might be the D (5 bases). This CDR3 contains 16 residues. V gave up 4 bases and J gave up 2 bases, with 18 bases separating them. The germline V gene encodes CDR1 MNHEY and CDR2 SVGAGI.

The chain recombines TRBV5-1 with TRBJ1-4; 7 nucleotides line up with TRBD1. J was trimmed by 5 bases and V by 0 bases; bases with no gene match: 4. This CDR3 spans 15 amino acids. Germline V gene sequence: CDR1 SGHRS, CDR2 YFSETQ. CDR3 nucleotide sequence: TGCGCCAGCAGCTTGGGGGGACAGCTAAATGAAAAACTGTTTTTT. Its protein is CASSLGGQLNEKLFF.

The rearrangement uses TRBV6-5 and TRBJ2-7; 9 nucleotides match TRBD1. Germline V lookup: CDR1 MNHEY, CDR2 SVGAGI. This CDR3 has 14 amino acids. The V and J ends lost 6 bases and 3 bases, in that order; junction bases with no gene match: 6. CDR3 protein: CASSSRDRVYEQYF. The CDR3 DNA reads TGTGCCAGCAGCAGCCGGGACAGGGTCTACGAGCAGTACTTC.

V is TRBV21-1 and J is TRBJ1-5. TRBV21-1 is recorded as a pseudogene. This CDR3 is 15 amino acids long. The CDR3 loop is CASSKGPRRGQPQHF. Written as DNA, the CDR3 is TGTGCCAGCAGCAAAGGCCCTCGGAGGGGTCAGCCCCAGCATTTT.

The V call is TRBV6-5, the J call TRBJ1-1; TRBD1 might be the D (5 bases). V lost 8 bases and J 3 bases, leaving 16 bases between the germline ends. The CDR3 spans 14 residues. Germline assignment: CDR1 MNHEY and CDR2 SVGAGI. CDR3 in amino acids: CASGGEGRYTEAFF. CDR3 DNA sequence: TGTGCCAGCGGGGGGGAGGGAAGATACACTGAAGCTTTCTTT.

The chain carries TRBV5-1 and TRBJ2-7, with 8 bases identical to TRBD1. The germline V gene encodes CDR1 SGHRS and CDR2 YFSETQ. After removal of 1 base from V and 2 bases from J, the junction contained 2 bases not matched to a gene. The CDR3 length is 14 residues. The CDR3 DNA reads TGCGCCAGCAGCTTGCAGGGACAGGCCTACGAGCAGTACTTC. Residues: CASSLQGQAYEQYF.

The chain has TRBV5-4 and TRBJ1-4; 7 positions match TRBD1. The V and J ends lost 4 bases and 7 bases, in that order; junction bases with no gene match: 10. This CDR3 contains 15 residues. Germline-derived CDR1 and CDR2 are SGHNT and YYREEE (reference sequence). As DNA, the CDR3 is TGTGCCAGCAGCATGCCAGGGGGACTCGGTGAAAAACTGTTTTTT. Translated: CASSMPGGLGEKLFF.